These 11 T cell receptor beta chains were sequenced from one sample in a study of human T cells and chemical hapten exposure. Total RNA was extracted from unfractionated whole blood. In TCRdb, the 5' RACE reads were re-called with MiXCR into one record per CDR3 protein. This table has over 70,000 distinct CDR3 sequences, around a sixth appearing once. The receptors come from a female donor in good health.

The rearrangement joins TRBV7-2 to TRBJ1-5; no firm D call. The CDR3 covers 14 residues. V shed 6 bases and J shed 5 bases, with 14 bases lying between them. CDR1 is SGHTA and CDR2 is FQGNSA in the germline V gene. CDR3: CASRGNRPDQPQHF. CDR3 DNA sequence: TGTGCCAGCAGGGGAAACCGACCGGATCAGCCCCAGCATTTT.

In its sample, this clonotype was seen a few times. The CDR3 loop reads CASSLASQANYGYTF. In nucleotides, the CDR3 is TGTGCCAGCAGCTTGGCGTCGCAGGCGAACTATGGCTACACCTTC. The V call is TRBV5-6, the J call TRBJ1-2; D is uncertain. Between the trimmed V and J ends, which lost 0 bases and 2 bases, there was a span of 11 bases. The CDR3 loop spans 15 amino acids. Germline-derived CDR1 and CDR2 are SGHDT and YYEEEE.

This rearrangement joins TRBV4-1 to TRBJ2-6, with D possibly being TRBD1 (6 bases). Germline CDR1 reads MGHRA; CDR2 reads YSYEKL. The CDR3 sequence is 18 residues long. Trimming stripped 0 bases from V and 0 bases from J, with 12 bases between. The DNA of the CDR3 is TGCGCCAGCAGCCAAGATCAGGGGTTCAACTCTGGGGCCAACGTCCTGACTTTC. Translated: CASSQDQGFNSGANVLTF.

The V gene is TRBV5-1, the J gene TRBJ2-5; D might be TRBD1 (6 bases). Trimming stripped 4 bases from V and 3 bases from J, with 13 bases between. Germline CDR1 reads SGHRS; CDR2 reads YFSETQ. The CDR3 spans 14 residues. The CDR3 is CASSGDNLEETQYF. The CDR3 DNA reads as TGCGCCAGCAGCGGGGACAATCTAGAAGAGACCCAGTACTTC.

The chain couples TRBV9 to TRBJ2-2; TRBD2 agrees at 8 bases. V dropped 3 bases and J dropped 7; count of bases not matched to a gene: 11. From germline, CDR1 is SGDLS and CDR2 YYNGEE. This CDR3 has 16 residues. In DNA, the CDR3 is TGTGCCAGCAGCGGTACTGGCGGGGGGCTCGGCGGGGAGCTGTTTTTT. This sequence encodes CASSGTGGGLGGELFF.

The chain recombines TRBV23-1 with TRBJ2-7, with D unresolved. TRBV23-1 is identified as an open reading frame with a role that is uncertain. V lost 0 bases, J lost 3 bases, and 12 bases lay in between. The CDR3 length is 15 residues. The CDR3 DNA reads as TGCGCCAGCAGTCAATCCCCAGGACCCTTCTACGAGCAGTACTTC. Encoded protein: CASSQSPGPFYEQYF.

This sequence joins TRBV24-1 and TRBJ2-1; weak D call: TRBD1 (6 bases). CDR1 and CDR2 (germline): KGHDR, SFDVKD. Trimming pared 1 base from V and 12 bases from J, leaving 9 bases between. The CDR3 is 12 amino acids. CDR3 sequence (DNA): TGTGCCACCAGTGATTTAATACAGGGGCAGTTCTTC. This encodes CATSDLIQGQFF.

The rearrangement links TRBV7-2 to TRBJ1-1; no clear D gene. Germline V CDR1 and CDR2: SGHTA, FQGNSA. This CDR3 has 13 amino acids. The V and J ends lost 5 bases and 8 bases respectively, with 15 bases between them. DNA for the CDR3: TGTGCCAGCAGCCCACCGACACAACTAGAAGCTTTCTTT. Its protein is CASSPPTQLEAFF. The whole variable domain, remainder taken from reference TRBV7-2 and TRBJ1-1, is GAGVSQSPSNKVTEKGKDVELRCDPISGHTALYWYRQSLGQGLEFLIYFQGNSAPDKSGLPSDRFSAERTGGSVSTLTIQRTQQEDSAVYLCASSPPTQLEAFFGQGTRLTVV.

V and J are TRBV20-1 and TRBJ1-4, with unresolved D. Trimming shortened V by 4 bases and J by 3 bases, and 6 bases separated the two germline ends. The CDR3 length is 12 residues. CDR1 is DFQATT and CDR2 is SNEGSKA in the germline V gene (reference sequence). CDR3 DNA: TGCAGTGCTATTGGGTCTAATGAAAAACTGTTTTTT. Residues: CSAIGSNEKLFF.

In this sample, this clonotype turned up many times. The gene calls are TRBV9 and TRBJ2-7; 8 bases agree with TRBD1. The CDR3 is made up of 13 amino acids. The germline gives CDR1 SGDLS, CDR2 YYNGEE. J lost 5 bases, V lost 0 bases, and 1 base had no gene match. The CDR3 coding sequence is TGTGCCAGCAGCGTAGGACAGGGGAACGAGCAGTACTTC. It is translated as CASSVGQGNEQYF.

The chain employs TRBV27 and TRBJ2-3; TRBD2 aligns across 9 bases. Germline loops: CDR1 MNHEY, CDR2 SMNVEV (reference sequence). This CDR3 region has 14 residues. With V trimmed by 6 bases and J by 5 bases, 6 bases remained unmatched. In nucleotides, the CDR3 is TGTGCCAGCAGACCGACTAGCGGACGAGATACGCAGTATTTT. Residues: CASRPTSGRDTQYF.